This entry describes one T cell receptor (delta chain). Its antigen specificity is not known. The mismatch at residue 4 between this DNA's translation and the TCRdb protein of a much larger clone likely reflects a read error; the protein shown is translated from the DNA. In the same sample, other DNA sequences code for this CDR3. Libraries were constructed by multiplex PCR. The sequencer was an Illumina MiSeq. From each sorted gammadelta T cell sample, both TCR gamma (TRG) and TCR delta (TRD) chains were sequenced. The original methods were these. The repertoire analyses used clonotype tree plots, the accumulated frequency of the top 20 clonotypes, and diversity index (DI) and D75 metrics. Clone calls in TCRdb were regenerated from the public reads with CATT, after which identical DNA sequences shared one row. The V and J calls and clone size come from TCRdb's table, not from the authors' own analysis. Recorded for this sample are tens of thousands of delta-chain clones; 0.98% of them occurred a single time. Around 9.6% of the sample rests with the top ten.

The data were obtained in a study of γδ T cells in repeated Plasmodium falciparum infection (dated by TCRdb to the early 2020s). Regarding the complete study: Malian children exposed to intense seasonal malaria transmission were enrolled in the natural-infection arm and compared with Australian children matched for age and gender. About five malaria-naive U.S. adults underwent four controlled human malaria infections by bites from P. falciparum NF54-infected Anopheles stephensi mosquitoes over approximately 590 days. Samples were collected from controlled-infection subjects at baseline, immediately before selected infections, and 21 days after each infection. Malian gammadelta TCR repertoires were analysed cross-sectionally during no-transmission periods and were analysed longitudinally across acute febrile malaria episodes. The study examined how repeated Plasmodium falciparum infection shapes the human gammadelta T cell repertoire, using natural infection in Mali and controlled human malaria infection.

Vgamma9/Vdelta2+ and Vdelta2-negative gammadelta T cell populations were flow-sorted from peripheral blood mononuclear cells for bulk TCR repertoire analysis. CDR1 and CDR2 (TVYSNPD, GDNSRS) derive from the germline V gene (reference sequence). Relative to germline, V is missing 4 bases and J is missing 0 bases, with 8 bases of the junction outside any gene match. The CDR3 holds 15 amino acids from the cysteine to the phenylalanine. Here the CDR3 DNA is all that survives: 45 bases in frame from base 1. Broad study findings and their caveats: Analysis of inter-individual variability in gammadelta T cell responses was limited by the small size of the controlled-infection cohort. A highly stable polyclonal repertoire over time and infection, with many inter-individual overlapping TCRgamma sequences, was shown by Vgamma9/Vdelta2+ TCR repertoires. Repeated controlled infections appeared to drive waves of new clonotype selection in Vdelta2-negative, largely Vdelta1+, gammadelta TCR repertoires. Vdelta2-negative gammadelta TCR repertoires from Malian children appeared more clonally expanded, less diverse and less shared than those of Australian children. Generalizability was limited because the Malian cohort was drawn from a small rural village of predominantly one ethnic group.

The sequence was collected from a pool of human donors (malaria-infected and uninfected, not separated). The sample was gamma-delta T cells from blood. This receptor chain uses TRDV3 and TRDJ1, and TRDD3 aligns with 10 junction nucleotides. Here the CDR3 is given as CASRGIRTNTDKLIF. The sequenced DNA is TGTGCCTCCAGGGGGATACGAACTAACACCGATAAACTCATCTTT.